This paragraph covers one T cell receptor (beta chain) sequence. Its antigen is currently unknown. The sample comes from a study of shared clonotypes between healthy human individuals. About the study: Aged between 18 and 49, the donors were a couple of women and three men. General study points: Donor clonotype sharing was expected to depend on sequencing depth.

V gave up 3 bases and J gave up 8 bases, with 20 bases separating them. The germline gives CDR1 ENHRY, CDR2 SYGVKD. The CDR3 runs to 16 residues. Everyone who donated was a Caucasian adult who lived in Nashville, Tennessee. The study separated CD4+ cells into CD45RA+ naive and CD45RA-negative memory subsets. TCRdb's copy holds only in-frame clones and misses some; the assay was immunoSEQ multiplex PCR. The table has under 1,100,000 clones, 75% to 85% seen once. Sequenced sample: memory CD4+ T cells from PBMCs. Subset indicated: CD45RA-negative fraction. The V and J genes are TRBV10-3 and TRBJ2-1; possibly TRBD2 for D (6 bases). This TCR was sampled from a man aged 18-30 years in good health. Some clones in this sample may be carry-over from other donors' samples. The CDR3 sequence: CAISDYPPGLADEQFF. In nucleotides, the CDR3 is TGTGCCATCAGTGACTACCCCCCGGGACTCGCAGATGAGCAGTTCTTC.